This TCR beta chain was found in a study of shared clonotypes between healthy human individuals. Whole-study context: Aged 18 to 49, the donors were a couple of women and a few men.

For this clone: The target antigen is unknown.

The CDR3 has 13 residues. The ends were cut back, 5 bases at V and 2 bases at J, with 10 bases in the middle. CDR1 and CDR2 (germline): SEHNR, FQNEAQ (reference sequence). Terminally differentiated effector memory CD45RA+ cells were excluded from the naive CD8 cells, which were CD45RO-negative and positively selected for CCR7. Here immunoSEQ multiplex PCR was the method, and the copy in TCRdb shows in-frame clones only, minus some. The sample includes 1.5 million to 2.5 million clones, about 95% of them seen just once. Study findings and constraints: It was observed that roughly 4.8% of naive CD4 clonotypes were shared across several donors.

The sequence was collected from a man aged 18 to 30 in good health. This sequence joins TRBV7-9 and TRBJ2-7; D gene unclear. Sample: naive CD8+ T cells sorted from blood. CDR3 protein: CASSPPLTYEQYF. As DNA, the CDR3 is TGTGCCAGCAGCCCTCCACTTACCTACGAGCAGTACTTC.